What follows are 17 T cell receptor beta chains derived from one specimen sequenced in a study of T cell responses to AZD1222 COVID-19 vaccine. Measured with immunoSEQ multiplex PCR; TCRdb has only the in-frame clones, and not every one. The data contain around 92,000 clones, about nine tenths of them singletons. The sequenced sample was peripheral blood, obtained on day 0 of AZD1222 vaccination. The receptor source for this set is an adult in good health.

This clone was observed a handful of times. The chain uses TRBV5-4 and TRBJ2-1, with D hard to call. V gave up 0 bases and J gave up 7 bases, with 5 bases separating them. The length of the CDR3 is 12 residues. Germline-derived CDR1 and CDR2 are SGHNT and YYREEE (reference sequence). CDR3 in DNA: TGTGCCAGCAGCTTGGAAACGAATGAGCAGTTCTTC. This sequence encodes CASSLETNEQFF.

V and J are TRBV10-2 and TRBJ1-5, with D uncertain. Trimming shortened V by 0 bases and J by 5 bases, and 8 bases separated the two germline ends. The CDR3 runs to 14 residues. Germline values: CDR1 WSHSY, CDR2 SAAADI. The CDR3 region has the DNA TGCGCCAGCAGTGAGTCGGGTGGGGATCAGCCCCAGCATTTT. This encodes CASSESGGDQPQHF.

The CDR3 DNA reads as TGTGCCAGCAGTTGGACAGGGCTTGGCTACACCTTC. Translation gives CASSWTGLGYTF. The J gene is TRBJ1-2, the V gene TRBV12-3 or TRBV12-4, with 8 bases matching TRBD1. V was pared by 4 bases and J by 7 bases, with 2 bases of the junction left unmatched. The CDR3 is 12 amino acids.

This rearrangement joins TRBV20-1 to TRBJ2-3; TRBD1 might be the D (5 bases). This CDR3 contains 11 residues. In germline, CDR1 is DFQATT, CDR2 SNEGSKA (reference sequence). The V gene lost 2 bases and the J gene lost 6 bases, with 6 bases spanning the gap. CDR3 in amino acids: CSARRGDTQYF. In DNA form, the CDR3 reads TGCAGTGCTAGAAGGGGTGATACGCAGTATTTT.

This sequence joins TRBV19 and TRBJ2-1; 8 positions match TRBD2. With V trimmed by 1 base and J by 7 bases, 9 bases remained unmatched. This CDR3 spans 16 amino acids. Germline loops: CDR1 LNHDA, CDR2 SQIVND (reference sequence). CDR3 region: CASSIGSHGRDNEQFF. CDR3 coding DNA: TGTGCCAGTAGTATAGGTAGCCACGGGAGGGATAATGAGCAGTTCTTC.

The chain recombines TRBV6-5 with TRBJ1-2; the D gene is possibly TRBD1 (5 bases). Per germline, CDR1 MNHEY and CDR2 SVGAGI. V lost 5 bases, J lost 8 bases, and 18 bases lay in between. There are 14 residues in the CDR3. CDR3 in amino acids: CASSPSRDTGGYTF. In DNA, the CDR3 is TGTGCCAGCAGTCCCTCCAGGGATACGGGCGGCTACACCTTC.

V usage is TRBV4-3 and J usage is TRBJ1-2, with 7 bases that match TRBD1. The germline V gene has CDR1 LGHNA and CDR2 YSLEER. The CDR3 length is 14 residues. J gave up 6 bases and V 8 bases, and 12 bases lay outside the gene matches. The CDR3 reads CASARQGMLDGYTF. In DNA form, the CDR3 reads TGCGCCAGCGCACGACAGGGAATGTTGGATGGCTACACCTTC.

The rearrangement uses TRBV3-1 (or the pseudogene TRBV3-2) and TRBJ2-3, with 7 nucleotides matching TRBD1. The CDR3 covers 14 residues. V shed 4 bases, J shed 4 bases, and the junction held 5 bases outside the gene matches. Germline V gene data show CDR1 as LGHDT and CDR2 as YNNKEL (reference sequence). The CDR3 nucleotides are TGTGCCAGCAGCCCACACAGGGGACCAGATACGCAGTATTTT. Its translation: CASSPHRGPDTQYF.

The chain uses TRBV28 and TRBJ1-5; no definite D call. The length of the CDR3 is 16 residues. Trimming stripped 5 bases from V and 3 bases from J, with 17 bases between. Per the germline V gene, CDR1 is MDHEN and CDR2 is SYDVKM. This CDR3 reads CASSPEGETLNQPQHF. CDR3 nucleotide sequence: TGTGCCAGCAGTCCTGAAGGAGAGACACTCAATCAGCCCCAGCATTTT.

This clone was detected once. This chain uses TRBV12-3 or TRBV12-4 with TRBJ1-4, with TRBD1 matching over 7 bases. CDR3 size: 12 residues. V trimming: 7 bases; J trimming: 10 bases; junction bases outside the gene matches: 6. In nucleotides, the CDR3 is TGTGCCAGCACCCGCCCAGGGGGAAAACTGTTTTTT. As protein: CASTRPGGKLFF.

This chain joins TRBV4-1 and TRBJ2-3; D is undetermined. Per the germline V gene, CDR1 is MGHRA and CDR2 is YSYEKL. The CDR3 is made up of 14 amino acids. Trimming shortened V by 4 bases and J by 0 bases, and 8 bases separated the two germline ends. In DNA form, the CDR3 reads TGCGCCAGCAGCCCCGCAGATAGCACAGATACGCAGTATTTT. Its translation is CASSPADSTDTQYF.

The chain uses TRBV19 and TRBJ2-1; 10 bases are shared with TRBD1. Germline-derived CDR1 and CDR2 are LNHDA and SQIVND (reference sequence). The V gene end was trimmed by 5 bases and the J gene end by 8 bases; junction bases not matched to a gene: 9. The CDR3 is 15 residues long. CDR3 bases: TGTGCCAGTAGTGCCCTGGACAGGGGGTGGGATGAGCAGTTCTTC. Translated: CASSALDRGWDEQFF.

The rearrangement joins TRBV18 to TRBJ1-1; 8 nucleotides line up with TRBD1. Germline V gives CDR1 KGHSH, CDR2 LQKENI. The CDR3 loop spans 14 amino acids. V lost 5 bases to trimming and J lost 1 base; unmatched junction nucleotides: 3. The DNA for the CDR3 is TGTGCCAGCTCAGAAGGACAGGGGAACACTGAAGCTTTCTTT. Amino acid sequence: CASSEGQGNTEAFF.

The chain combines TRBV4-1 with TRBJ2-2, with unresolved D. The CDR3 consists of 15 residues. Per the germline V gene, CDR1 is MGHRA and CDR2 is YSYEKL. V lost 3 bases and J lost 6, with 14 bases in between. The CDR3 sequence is CASSHWARSAGELFF. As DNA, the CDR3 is TGCGCCAGCAGCCACTGGGCCCGGTCAGCCGGGGAGCTGTTTTTT.

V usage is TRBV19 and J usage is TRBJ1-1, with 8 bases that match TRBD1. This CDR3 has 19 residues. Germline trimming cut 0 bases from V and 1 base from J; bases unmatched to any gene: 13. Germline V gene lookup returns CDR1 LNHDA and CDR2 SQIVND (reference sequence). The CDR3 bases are TGTGCCAGTAGTATAGAGAGAGGGCGCAGGGGGCCGGAGAACACTGAAGCTTTCTTT. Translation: CASSIERGRRGPENTEAFF.

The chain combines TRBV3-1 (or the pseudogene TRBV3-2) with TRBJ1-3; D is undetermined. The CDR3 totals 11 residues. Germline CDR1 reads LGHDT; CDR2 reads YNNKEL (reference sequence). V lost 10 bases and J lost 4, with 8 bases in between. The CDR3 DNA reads TGTGCCACTGCCGCCGGAAACACCATATATTTT. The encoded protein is CATAAGNTIYF.

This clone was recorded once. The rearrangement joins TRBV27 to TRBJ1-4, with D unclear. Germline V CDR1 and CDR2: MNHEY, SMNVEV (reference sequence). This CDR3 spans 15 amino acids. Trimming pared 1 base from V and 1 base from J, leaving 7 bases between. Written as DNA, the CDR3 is TGTGCCAGCAGTTTATATCTGGGAACTAATGAAAAACTGTTTTTT. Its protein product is CASSLYLGTNEKLFF.